This T cell receptor (beta chain) appears in the sequencing data of a study of cytomegalovirus exposure and HLA in healthy donors. Vbeta (60) and Jbeta (13) primers were used in the PCR. Measured with immunoSEQ multiplex PCR; TCRdb has only the in-frame clones, and not every one. This table holds 110,000 to 150,000 clones, approximately 78% found once. Study-wide findings and caveats: Sequencing likely produced, as an artifact, a cluster of highly shared sequence variants. Presence/absence analyses treated sequencing depth as roughly uniform across donors.

The CDR3 loop spans 15 amino acids. Germline V lookup: CDR1 SGHRS, CDR2 YFSETQ. Trimming shortened V by 4 bases and J by 1 base, and 13 bases separated the two germline ends. Only one count was recorded for this clone. Its antigen is unidentified. This receptor was obtained from a woman between 40 and 55 years old in good health and CMV-seropositive. The sample consisted of PBMCs. The J gene is TRBJ2-3, the V gene TRBV5-1, with D possibly TRBD1 on 7 matching bases. CDR3 loop: CASSKTGTGTDTQYF. CDR3 DNA sequence: TGCGCCAGCAGCAAGACAGGGACTGGCACAGATACGCAGTATTTT.